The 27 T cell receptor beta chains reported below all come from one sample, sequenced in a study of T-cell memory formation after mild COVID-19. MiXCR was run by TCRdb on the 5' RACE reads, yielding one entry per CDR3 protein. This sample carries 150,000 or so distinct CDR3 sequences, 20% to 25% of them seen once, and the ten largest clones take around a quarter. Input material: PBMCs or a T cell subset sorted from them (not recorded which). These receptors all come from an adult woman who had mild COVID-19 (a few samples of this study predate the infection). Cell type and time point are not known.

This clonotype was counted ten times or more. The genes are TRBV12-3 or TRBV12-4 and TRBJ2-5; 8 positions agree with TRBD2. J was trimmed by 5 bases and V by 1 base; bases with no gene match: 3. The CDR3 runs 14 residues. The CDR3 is CASSLVLAGETQYF. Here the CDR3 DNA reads TGTGCCAGCAGTTTAGTCCTAGCGGGTGAGACCCAGTACTTC.

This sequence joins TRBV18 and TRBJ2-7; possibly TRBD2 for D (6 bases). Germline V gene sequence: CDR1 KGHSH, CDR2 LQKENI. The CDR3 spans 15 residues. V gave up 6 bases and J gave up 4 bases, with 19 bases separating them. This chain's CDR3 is CASSPPPGETYEQYF. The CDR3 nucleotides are TGTGCCAGCTCTCCCCCGCCGGGGGAAACATACGAGCAGTACTTC. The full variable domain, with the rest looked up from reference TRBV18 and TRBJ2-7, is NAGVMQNPRHLVRRRGQEARLRCSPMKGHSHVYWYRQLPEEGLKFMVYLQKENIIDESGMPKERFSAEFPKEGPSILRIQQVVRGDSAAYFCASSPPPGETYEQYFGPGTRLTVT.

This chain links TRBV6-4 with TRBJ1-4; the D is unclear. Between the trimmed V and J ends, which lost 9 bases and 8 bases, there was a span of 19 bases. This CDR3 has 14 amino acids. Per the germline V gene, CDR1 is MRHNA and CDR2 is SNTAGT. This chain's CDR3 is CASLQVGEREKLFF. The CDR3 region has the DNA TGTGCCAGTCTTCAGGTCGGGGAGAGGGAAAAACTGTTTTTT.

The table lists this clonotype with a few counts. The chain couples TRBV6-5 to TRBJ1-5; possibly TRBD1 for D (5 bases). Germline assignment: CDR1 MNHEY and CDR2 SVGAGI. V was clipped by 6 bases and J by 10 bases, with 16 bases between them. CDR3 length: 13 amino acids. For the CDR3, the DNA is TGTGCCAGCAGCACCGGGACCGCCTCCCCCCAGCATTTT. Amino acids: CASSTGTASPQHF.

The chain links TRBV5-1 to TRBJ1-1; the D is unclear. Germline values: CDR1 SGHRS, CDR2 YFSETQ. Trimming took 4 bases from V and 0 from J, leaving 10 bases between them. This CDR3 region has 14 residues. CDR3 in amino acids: CASSLPEMNTEAFF. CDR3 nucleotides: TGCGCCAGCAGCCTCCCTGAGATGAACACTGAAGCTTTCTTT.

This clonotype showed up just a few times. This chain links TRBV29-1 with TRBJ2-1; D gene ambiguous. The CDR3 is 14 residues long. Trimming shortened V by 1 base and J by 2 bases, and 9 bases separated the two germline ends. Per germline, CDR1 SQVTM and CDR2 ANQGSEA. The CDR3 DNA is TGCAGCGTTGAAGGGCTAGATGCCTACAATGAGCAGTTCTTC. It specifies CSVEGLDAYNEQFF.

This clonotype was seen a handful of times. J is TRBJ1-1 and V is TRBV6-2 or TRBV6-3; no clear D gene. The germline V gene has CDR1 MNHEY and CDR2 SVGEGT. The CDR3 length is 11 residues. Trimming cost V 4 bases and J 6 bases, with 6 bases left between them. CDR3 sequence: CASSSLAEAFF. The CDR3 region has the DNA TGTGCCAGCAGTTCCTTGGCTGAAGCTTTCTTT.

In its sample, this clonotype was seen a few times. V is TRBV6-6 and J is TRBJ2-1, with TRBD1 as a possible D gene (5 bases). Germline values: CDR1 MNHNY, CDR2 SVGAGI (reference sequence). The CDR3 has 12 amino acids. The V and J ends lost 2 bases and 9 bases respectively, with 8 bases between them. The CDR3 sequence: CASSYGASEQFF. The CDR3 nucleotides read TGTGCCAGCAGTTACGGGGCAAGTGAGCAGTTCTTC.

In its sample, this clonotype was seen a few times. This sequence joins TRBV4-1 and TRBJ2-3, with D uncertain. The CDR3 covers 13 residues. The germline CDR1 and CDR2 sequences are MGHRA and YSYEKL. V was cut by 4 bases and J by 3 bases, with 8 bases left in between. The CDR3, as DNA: TGCGCCAGCAGCCCTGAAGGTACAGATACGCAGTATTTT. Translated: CASSPEGTDTQYF.

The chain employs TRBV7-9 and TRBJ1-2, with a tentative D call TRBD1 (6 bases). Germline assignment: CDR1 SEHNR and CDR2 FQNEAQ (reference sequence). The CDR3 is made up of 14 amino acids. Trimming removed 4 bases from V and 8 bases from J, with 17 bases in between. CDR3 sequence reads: CASSSPGGSFGYTF. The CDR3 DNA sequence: TGTGCCAGCAGCTCTCCGGGGGGCAGTTTCGGCTACACCTTC.

The CDR3 spells CASSLRGPTYEQYF. In DNA, the CDR3 is TGTGCCAGCAGCCTCAGAGGGCCTACCTACGAGCAGTACTTC. This chain joins TRBV6-6 and TRBJ2-7; the D gene is possibly TRBD2 (5 bases). The germline V gene has CDR1 MNHNY and CDR2 SVGAGI (reference sequence). The CDR3 loop spans 14 amino acids. Trimming shortened V by 6 bases and J by 2 bases, and 14 bases separated the two germline ends.

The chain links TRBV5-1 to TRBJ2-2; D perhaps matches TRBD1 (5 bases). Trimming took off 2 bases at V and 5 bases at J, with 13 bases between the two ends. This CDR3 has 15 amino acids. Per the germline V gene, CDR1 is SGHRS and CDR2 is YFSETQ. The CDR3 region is CASSLLQGGTGELFF. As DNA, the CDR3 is TGCGCCAGCAGCTTATTGCAGGGCGGAACCGGGGAGCTGTTTTTT.

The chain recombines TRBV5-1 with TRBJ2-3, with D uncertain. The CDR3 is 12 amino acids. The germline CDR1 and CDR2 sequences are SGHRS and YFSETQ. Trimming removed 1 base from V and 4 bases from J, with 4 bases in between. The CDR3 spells CASSLQSDTQYF. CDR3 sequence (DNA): TGCGCCAGCAGCTTGCAGTCAGATACGCAGTATTTT.

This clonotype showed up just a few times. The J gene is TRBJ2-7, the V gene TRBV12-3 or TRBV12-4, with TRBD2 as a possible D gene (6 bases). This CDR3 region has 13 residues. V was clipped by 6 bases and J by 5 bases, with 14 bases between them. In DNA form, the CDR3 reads TGTGCCAGCAGCCCTGGGGGGATTCACGAGCAGTACTTC. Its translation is CASSPGGIHEQYF.

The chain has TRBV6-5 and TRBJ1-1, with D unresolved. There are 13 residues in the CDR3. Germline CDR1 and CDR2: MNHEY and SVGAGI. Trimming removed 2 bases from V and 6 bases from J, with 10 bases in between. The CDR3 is CASSYVGRPEAFF. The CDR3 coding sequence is TGTGCCAGCAGTTACGTTGGTCGGCCTGAAGCTTTCTTT.

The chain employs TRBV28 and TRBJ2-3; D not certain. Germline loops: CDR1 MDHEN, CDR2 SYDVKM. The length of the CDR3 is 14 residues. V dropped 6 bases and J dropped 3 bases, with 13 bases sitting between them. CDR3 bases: TGTGCCAGCAGACCCGGACCGCTTACAGATACGCAGTATTTT. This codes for CASRPGPLTDTQYF.

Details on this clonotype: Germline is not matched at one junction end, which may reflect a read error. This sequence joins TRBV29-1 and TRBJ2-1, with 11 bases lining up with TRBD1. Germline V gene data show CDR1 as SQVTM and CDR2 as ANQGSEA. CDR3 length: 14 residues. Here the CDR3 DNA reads TGCATCGTTGTTGGGACAGGGGGTCGCAATGAGCAGTTCTTC. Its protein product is CIVVGTGGRNEQFF.

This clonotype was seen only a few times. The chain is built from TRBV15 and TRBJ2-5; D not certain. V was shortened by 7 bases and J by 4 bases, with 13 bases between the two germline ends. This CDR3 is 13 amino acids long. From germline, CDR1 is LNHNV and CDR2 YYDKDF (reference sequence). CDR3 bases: TGTGCCACCATGCAAGCTCTAGGAGAGACCCAGTACTTC. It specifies CATMQALGETQYF.

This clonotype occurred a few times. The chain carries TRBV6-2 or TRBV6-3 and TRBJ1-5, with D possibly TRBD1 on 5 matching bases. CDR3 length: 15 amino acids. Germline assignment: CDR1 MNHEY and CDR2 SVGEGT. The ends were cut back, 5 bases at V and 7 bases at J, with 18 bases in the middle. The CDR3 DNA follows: TGTGCCAGCAGTCCTAATGGGGGAAGAAAGCAGCCCCAGCATTTT. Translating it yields CASSPNGGRKQPQHF.

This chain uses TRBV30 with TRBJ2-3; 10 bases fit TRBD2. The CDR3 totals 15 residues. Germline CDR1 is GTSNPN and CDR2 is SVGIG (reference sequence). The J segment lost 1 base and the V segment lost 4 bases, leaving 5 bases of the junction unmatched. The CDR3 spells CAWKGGTSGTDTQYF. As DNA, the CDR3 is TGTGCCTGGAAAGGCGGGACTAGCGGCACAGATACGCAGTATTTT. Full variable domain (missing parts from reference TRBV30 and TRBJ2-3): SQTIHQWPATLVQPVGSPLSLECTVEGTSNPNLYWYRQAAGRGLQLLFYSVGIGQISSEVPQNLSASRPQDRQFILSSKKLLLSDSGFYLCAWKGGTSGTDTQYFGPGTRLTVL.

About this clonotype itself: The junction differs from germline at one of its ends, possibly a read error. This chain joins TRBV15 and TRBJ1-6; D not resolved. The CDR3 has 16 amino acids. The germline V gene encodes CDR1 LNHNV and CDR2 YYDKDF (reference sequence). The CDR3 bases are TGTACCACCAGCAGACCCCCGTACGGGTCAGTGTCACCCCTCCACTTT. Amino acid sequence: CTTSRPPYGSVSPLHF.

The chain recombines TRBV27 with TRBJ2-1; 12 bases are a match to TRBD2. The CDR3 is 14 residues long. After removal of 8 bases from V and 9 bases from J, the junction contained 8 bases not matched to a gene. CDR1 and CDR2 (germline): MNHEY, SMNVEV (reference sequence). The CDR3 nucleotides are TGTGCCAGCGTTCTAGCGGGGGGGCTTGGTGAGCAGTTCTTC. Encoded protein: CASVLAGGLGEQFF.

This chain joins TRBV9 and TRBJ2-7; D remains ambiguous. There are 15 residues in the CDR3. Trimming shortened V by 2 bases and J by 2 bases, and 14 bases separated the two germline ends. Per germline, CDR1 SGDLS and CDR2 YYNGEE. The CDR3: CASSVGHGSPYEQYF. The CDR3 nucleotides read TGTGCCAGCAGCGTCGGCCACGGATCCCCCTACGAGCAGTACTTC.

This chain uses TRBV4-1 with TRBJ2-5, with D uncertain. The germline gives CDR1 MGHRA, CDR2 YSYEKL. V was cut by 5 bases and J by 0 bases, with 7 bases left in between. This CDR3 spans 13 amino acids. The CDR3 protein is CASSALYQETQYF. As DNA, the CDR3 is TGCGCCAGCAGCGCATTGTACCAAGAGACCCAGTACTTC.

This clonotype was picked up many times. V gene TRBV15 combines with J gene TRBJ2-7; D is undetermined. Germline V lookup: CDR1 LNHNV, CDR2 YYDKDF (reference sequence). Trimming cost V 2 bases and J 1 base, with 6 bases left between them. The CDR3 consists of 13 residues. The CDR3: CATSRSVSYEQYF. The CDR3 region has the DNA TGTGCCACCAGCAGATCGGTGTCCTACGAGCAGTACTTC.

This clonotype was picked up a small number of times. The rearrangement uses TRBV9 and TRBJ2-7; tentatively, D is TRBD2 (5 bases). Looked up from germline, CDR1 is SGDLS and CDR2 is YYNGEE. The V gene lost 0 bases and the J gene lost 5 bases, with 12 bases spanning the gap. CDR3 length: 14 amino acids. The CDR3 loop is CASSVGGLADEQYF. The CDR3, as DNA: TGTGCCAGCAGCGTAGGAGGGCTAGCTGACGAGCAGTACTTC.

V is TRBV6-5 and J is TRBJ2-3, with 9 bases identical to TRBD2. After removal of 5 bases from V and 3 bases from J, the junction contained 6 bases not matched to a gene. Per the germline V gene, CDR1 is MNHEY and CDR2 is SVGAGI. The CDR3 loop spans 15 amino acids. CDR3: CASSPSGMETDTQYF. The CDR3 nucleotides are TGTGCCAGCAGTCCTAGCGGGATGGAGACAGATACGCAGTATTTT.